Here is one T cell receptor beta chain with its context. Antigen unknown. The data belong to a study of T cell repertoires in cytomegalovirus infection. Background on the study: HLA-C-restricted CMV epitopes, recently identified, and well-studied HLA-B-restricted ones were used by the study. Indications came from public TCR beta signatures; they pointed to CMV infection and to a matching HLA type.

The V end lost 3 bases, the J end lost 4 bases, and 19 bases lay between the germline ends. Germline CDR1 reads SGHRS; CDR2 reads YFSETQ. The CDR3 is 16 residues long. TCRdb recomputed calls from the reads with MiXCR, one row per CDR3 protein. Counted here are about 740,000 distinct CDR3 sequences, roughly 30% occurring once; the ten biggest clones make up 15% to 20%. The chain links TRBV5-1 to TRBJ1-2; weak D call: TRBD1 (6 bases). The source is a human donor in good health (CMV status not recorded). Some clones in this sample may be carry-over from other donors' samples. The sample was cultured PBMCs, taken from culture after CMV antigen stimulation. Here the CDR3 reads CASSSNPGAGGYGYTF. CDR3 DNA: TGCGCCAGCAGCTCAAACCCAGGGGCTGGGGGCTATGGCTACACCTTC.